The rows below give T cell receptor beta chains drawn from one sample of a study of blood T cell repertoires in COVID-19. Assay: immunoSEQ multiplex PCR; the TCRdb copy retains only in-frame clones and omits some. Among about 52,000 clones listed, roughly 87% were seen once. Sequencing input: peripheral blood. These receptors came from a human donor with active COVID-19. The donor label of this sample is uncertain. Both conserved end residues are part of each CDR3. The D gene is left open where the match is weak. Size is omitted from some rows. Given values are once, few, many or a class for expanded clones.

TRBD1	TRBJ2-2	.	TRBV4-3	16	CASSQTDRVPTGELFF	TGCGCCAGCAGCCAAACGGACAGGGTACCCACCGGGGAGCTGTTTTTT
TRBD2	TRBJ2-7	.	TRBV4-1	15	CASSRDSGGAYEQYF	TGCGCCAGCAGCCGAGACAGCGGGGGGGCCTACGAGCAGTACTTC
TRBD1	TRBJ1-4	.	TRBV5-1	17	CASSLGGTAVGGEKLFF	TGCGCCAGCAGCTTGGGAGGGACAGCTGTAGGTGGGGAAAAACTGTTTTTT
.	TRBJ1-1	.	TRBV3-1/TRBV3-2	13	CASSQTGNTEAFF	TGTGCCAGCAGCCAAACGGGGAACACTGAAGCTTTCTTT
.	TRBJ1-4	.	TRBV5-1	16	CASTAKGGATNEKLFF	TGCGCCAGCACCGCAAAAGGGGGAGCAACTAATGAAAAACTGTTTTTT
TRBD2	TRBJ2-7	.	TRBV3-1/TRBV3-2	15	CASSIISGGSYEQYF	TGTGCCAGCAGTATCATAAGCGGGGGGTCCTACGAGCAGTACTTC
.	TRBJ1-2	.	TRBV6-5	14	CASSYSGSHYGYTF	TGTGCCAGCAGTTACTCGGGGAGCCACTATGGCTACACCTTC
.	TRBJ2-7	.	TRBV29-1	12	CSVTANRYEQYF	TGCAGCGTGACAGCGAACAGATACGAGCAGTACTTC
.	TRBJ1-1	.	TRBV5-6	16	CASSLVAGVPNTEAFF	TGTGCCAGCAGCTTGGTTGCAGGGGTCCCGAACACTGAAGCTTTCTTT
TRBD2	TRBJ2-3	.	TRBV4-3	16	CASSQGSGGVTDTQYF	TGCGCCAGCAGCCAAGGAAGCGGGGGGGTCACAGATACGCAGTATTTT
.	TRBJ2-7	.	TRBV12-3/TRBV12-4	11	CASRARDEQYF	TGTGCCAGCAGGGCGAGGGACGAGCAGTACTTC
.	TRBJ1-2	.	TRBV4-2	14	CASSQDRSNYGYTF	TGTGCCAGCAGCCAAGACAGATCTAACTATGGCTACACCTTC
TRBD1	TRBJ2-5	.	TRBV27	14	CASSFYRGQQTQYF	TGTGCCAGCAGTTTCTACAGGGGGCAACAGACCCAGTACTTC
TRBD1	TRBJ1-6	few	TRBV19	16	CASSRQGSSYNSPLHF	TGTGCCAGTAGCCGACAGGGGAGCTCCTATAATTCACCCCTCCACTTT
TRBD2	TRBJ2-3	.	TRBV19	15	CASTSRGAPTDTQYF	TGTGCCAGTACGTCGCGGGGGGCCCCCACAGATACGCAGTATTTT
TRBD2	TRBJ2-1	.	TRBV4-3	18	CASSHSATSGEDYNEQFF	TGCGCCAGCAGCCACTCCGCGACTAGCGGGGAGGATTACAATGAGCAGTTCTTC
.	TRBJ1-5	.	TRBV6-5	15	CASTPRAPGNQPQHF	TGTGCCAGCACACCGCGGGCGCCTGGCAATCAGCCCCAGCATTTT
.	TRBJ1-2	.	TRBV25-1	15	CASSESGASSSGYTF	TGTGCCAGCAGTGAATCAGGGGCCAGCTCTTCTGGCTACACCTTC
.	TRBJ2-2	.	TRBV7-9	14	CASPRRARGGELFF	TGTGCCAGCCCCCGCAGGGCAAGAGGCGGGGAGCTGTTTTTT
.	TRBJ2-5	.	TRBV6-6	11	CASSPRGTQYF	TGTGCCAGCAGCCCCCGCGGGACCCAGTACTTC
.	TRBJ2-6	.	TRBV7-9	13	CASSPAGANVLTF	TGTGCCAGCAGCCCGGCTGGGGCCAACGTCCTGACTTTC
.	TRBJ1-2	.	TRBV27	15	CASSSYTLANYGYTF	TGTGCCAGCAGTTCTTACACCCTTGCTAACTATGGCTACACCTTC
TRBD2	TRBJ2-5	.	TRBV4-2	15	CASSQDVAGVETQYF	TGTGCCAGCAGCCAAGACGTAGCGGGGGTGGAGACCCAGTACTTC